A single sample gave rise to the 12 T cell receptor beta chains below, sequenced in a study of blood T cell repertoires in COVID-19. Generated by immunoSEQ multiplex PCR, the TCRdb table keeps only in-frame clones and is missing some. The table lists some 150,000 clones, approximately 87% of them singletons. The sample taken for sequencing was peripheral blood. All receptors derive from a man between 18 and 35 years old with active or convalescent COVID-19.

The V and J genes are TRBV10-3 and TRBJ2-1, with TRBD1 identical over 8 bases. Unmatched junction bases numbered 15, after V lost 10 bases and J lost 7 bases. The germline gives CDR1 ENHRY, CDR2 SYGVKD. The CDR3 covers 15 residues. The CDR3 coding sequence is TGTGCCACAGAAAGGACAGGACAGGGCGGGAATGAGCAGTTCTTC. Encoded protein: CATERTGQGGNEQFF.

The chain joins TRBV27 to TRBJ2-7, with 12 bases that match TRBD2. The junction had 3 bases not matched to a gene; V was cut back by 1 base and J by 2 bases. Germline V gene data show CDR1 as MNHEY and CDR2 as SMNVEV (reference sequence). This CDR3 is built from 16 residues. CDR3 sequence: CASSLLGTSGPYEQYF. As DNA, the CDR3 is TGTGCCAGCAGTTTATTAGGGACTAGCGGGCCCTACGAGCAGTACTTC.

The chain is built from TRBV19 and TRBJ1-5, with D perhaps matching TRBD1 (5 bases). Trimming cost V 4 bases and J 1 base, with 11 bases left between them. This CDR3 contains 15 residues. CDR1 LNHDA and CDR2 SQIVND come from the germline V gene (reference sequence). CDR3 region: CASSTRDGSNQPQHF. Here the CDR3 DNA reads TGTGCCAGTAGTACGCGGGACGGGAGCAATCAGCCCCAGCATTTT.

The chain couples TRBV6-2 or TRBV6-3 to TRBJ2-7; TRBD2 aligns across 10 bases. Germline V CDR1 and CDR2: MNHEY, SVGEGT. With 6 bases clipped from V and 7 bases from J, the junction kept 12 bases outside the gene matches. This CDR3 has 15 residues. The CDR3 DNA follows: TGTGCCAGCAGCCACTCACTAGCGGGGTCTGGGGAGCAGTACTTC. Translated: CASSHSLAGSGEQYF.

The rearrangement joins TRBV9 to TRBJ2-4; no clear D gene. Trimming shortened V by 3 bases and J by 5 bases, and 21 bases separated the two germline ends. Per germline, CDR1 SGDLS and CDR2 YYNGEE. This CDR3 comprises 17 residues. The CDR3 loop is CASSALIDSSYENIQYF. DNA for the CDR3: TGTGCCAGCAGCGCTTTAATCGACTCATCCTATGAAAACATTCAGTACTTC. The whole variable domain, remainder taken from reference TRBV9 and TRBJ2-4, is DSGVTQTPKHLITATGQRVTLRCSPRSGDLSVYWYQQSLDQGLQFLIQYYNGEERAKGNILERFSAQQFPDLHSELNLSSLELGDSALYFCASSALIDSSYENIQYFGAGTRLSVL.

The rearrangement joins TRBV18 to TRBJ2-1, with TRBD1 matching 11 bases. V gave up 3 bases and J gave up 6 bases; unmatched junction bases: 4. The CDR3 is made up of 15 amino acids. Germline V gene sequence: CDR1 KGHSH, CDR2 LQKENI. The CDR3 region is CASSPDRGRGNEQFF. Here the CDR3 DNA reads TGTGCCAGCTCACCGGACAGGGGGCGAGGCAATGAGCAGTTCTTC.

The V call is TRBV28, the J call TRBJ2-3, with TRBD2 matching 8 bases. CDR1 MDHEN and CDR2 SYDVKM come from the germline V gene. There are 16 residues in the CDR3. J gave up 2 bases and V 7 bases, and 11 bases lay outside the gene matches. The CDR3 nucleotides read TGTGCCAGCACCCAGCGGGGGTGGACCTACACAGATACGCAGTATTTT. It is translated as CASTQRGWTYTDTQYF.

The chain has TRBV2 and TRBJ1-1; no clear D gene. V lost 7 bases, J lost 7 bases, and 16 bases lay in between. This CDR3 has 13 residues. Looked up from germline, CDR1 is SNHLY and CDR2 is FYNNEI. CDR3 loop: CASKEAARGEAFF. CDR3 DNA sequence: TGTGCCAGCAAAGAGGCGGCCCGGGGTGAAGCTTTCTTT.

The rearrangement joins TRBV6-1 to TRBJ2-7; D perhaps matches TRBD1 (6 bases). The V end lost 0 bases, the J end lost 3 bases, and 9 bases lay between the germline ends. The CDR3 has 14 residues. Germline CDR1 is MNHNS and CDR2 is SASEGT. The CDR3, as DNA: TGTGCCAGCAGTGAAGCGGGGGACATCTACGAGCAGTACGTC. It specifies CASSEAGDIYEQYV.

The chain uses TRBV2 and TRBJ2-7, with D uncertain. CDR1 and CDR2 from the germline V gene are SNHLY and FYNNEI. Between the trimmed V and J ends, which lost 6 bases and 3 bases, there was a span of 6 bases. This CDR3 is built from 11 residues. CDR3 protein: CASSPYYEQYV. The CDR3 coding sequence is TGTGCCAGCAGCCCTTACTACGAGCAGTACGTC.

In DNA, the CDR3 is TGCGCCAGCAGCTTGGAGGGGTTAGTAGGCGAGCAGTACGTC. Residues: CASSLEGLVGEQYV. The chain joins TRBV5-1 to TRBJ2-7; D is possibly TRBD1 (5 bases). Per the germline V gene, CDR1 is SGHRS and CDR2 is YFSETQ. The CDR3 runs 14 residues. V lost 0 bases, J lost 6 bases, and 13 bases lay in between.

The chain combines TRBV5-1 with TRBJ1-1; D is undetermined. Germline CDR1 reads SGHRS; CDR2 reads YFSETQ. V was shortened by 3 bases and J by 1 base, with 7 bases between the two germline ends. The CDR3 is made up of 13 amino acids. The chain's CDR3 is CASSSEANTEAFF. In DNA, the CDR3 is TGCGCCAGCAGCTCCGAAGCGAACACTGAAGCTTTCTTT.